A single sample gave rise to the 21 T cell receptor beta chains below, sequenced in a study of tumor-infiltrating lymphocytes in localized non-small cell lung cancer. Data came from immunoSEQ multiplex PCR; TCRdb stores just in-frame clones and leaves some out. The data show 20,000 to 25,000 clones, 50% to 80% seen once. The source material was lung tumor tissue. Source of these receptors: a human donor with non-small cell lung cancer.

The chain recombines TRBV5-1 with TRBJ2-7; TRBD2 matches at 7 bases. This CDR3 comprises 12 residues. Trimming took 2 bases from V and 7 from J; bases not matched to a gene: 3. Germline-derived CDR1 and CDR2 are SGHRS and YFSETQ. The CDR3 region is CASSLEAGEQYF. As DNA, the CDR3 is TGCGCCAGCAGCTTAGAAGCGGGGGAGCAGTACTTC. The full variable domain, in which reference TRBV5-1 and TRBJ2-7 provide the parts outside the CDR3, is KAGVTQTPRYLIKTRGQQVTLSCSPISGHRSVSWYQQTPGQGLQFLFEYFSETQRNKGNFPGRFSGRQFSNSRSEMNVSTLELGDSALYLCASSLEAGEQYFGPGTRLTVT.

V gene TRBV6-1 combines with J gene TRBJ2-7, with a weak D call TRBD1 (8 bases). Germline CDR1 MNHNS, CDR2 SASEGT. The CDR3 runs 14 residues. The ends were cut back, 6 bases at V and 2 bases at J, with 14 bases in the middle. The CDR3, as DNA: TGTGCCAGCAGCACAGGGGGACTACCCTACGAGCAGTACTTC. It translates to CASSTGGLPYEQYF.

The chain joins TRBV7-6 to TRBJ2-3; perhaps TRBD2 as D (5 bases). The CDR3 loop spans 15 amino acids. Germline V CDR1 and CDR2: SGHVS, FNYEAQ. Trimming cost V 1 base and J 4 bases, with 12 bases left between them. The CDR3 coding sequence is TGTGCCAGCAGCTTAGACGGAGGATCAGCAGATACGCAGTATTTT. Translating it yields CASSLDGGSADTQYF.

Only a few counts were recorded for this clone. The J gene is TRBJ1-1, the V gene TRBV2; TRBD1 matches at 7 bases. Germline trimming cut 8 bases from V and 8 bases from J; bases unmatched to any gene: 11. This CDR3 comprises 13 residues. CDR1 is SNHLY, CDR2 FYNNEI, per germline. The CDR3 region is CASGAGGIGEAFF. The CDR3 nucleotides read TGTGCCAGCGGTGCAGGGGGAATTGGCGAAGCTTTCTTT.

The rearrangement joins TRBV19 to TRBJ1-3; unclear D gene. The CDR3 runs to 16 residues. Germline V lookup: CDR1 LNHDA, CDR2 SQIVND (reference sequence). Trimming pared 7 bases from V and 0 bases from J, leaving 16 bases between. The DNA of the CDR3 is TGTGCCAGTACCGCGTCGGGGATACCCTCTGGAAACACCATATATTTT. Protein product: CASTASGIPSGNTIYF. Using reference TRBV19 and TRBJ1-3 for the parts outside the CDR3, the full variable domain is DGGITQSPKYLFRKEGQNVTLSCEQNLNHDAMYWYRQDPGQGLRLIYYSQIVNDFQKGDIAEGYSVSREKKESFPLTVTSAQKNPTAFYLCASTASGIPSGNTIYFGEGSWLTVV.

The rearrangement links TRBV28 to TRBJ2-7, with unresolved D. Germline CDR1 is MDHEN and CDR2 is SYDVKM. Trimming removed 5 bases at V and 0 bases at J, with 14 bases between. This CDR3 is built from 15 residues. CDR3: CASSPPTGLSYEQYF. As DNA, the CDR3 is TGTGCCAGCAGTCCCCCAACGGGCCTCTCCTACGAGCAGTACTTC.

J is TRBJ2-6 and V is TRBV11-3; D is ambiguous. The V end was cut by 6 bases, the J end by 3 bases, with 6 bases between. Germline V CDR1 and CDR2: SGHNT, YENEEA. This CDR3 region has 13 residues. The CDR3: CASRGFGANVLTF. The CDR3 DNA reads as TGTGCCAGCAGGGGTTTTGGGGCCAACGTCCTGACTTTC.

The J gene is TRBJ1-5, the V gene TRBV6-6; no definite D call. V dropped 4 bases and J dropped 0 bases, with 13 bases sitting between them. The CDR3 contains 16 residues. Germline V gene data show CDR1 as MNHNY and CDR2 as SVGAGI (reference sequence). In nucleotides, the CDR3 is TGTGCCAGCAGTTCCGGAAGGTCGCTTAGCAATCAGCCCCAGCATTTT. Encoded protein: CASSSGRSLSNQPQHF.

The gene calls are TRBV15 and TRBJ2-5; 12 bases align to TRBD2. The CDR3 extends over 15 amino acids. Germline loops: CDR1 LNHNV, CDR2 YYDKDF (reference sequence). J was trimmed by 4 bases and V by 2 bases; bases with no gene match: 2. The CDR3 sequence is CATSRLAGGPETQYF. CDR3 bases: TGTGCCACCAGCAGACTAGCGGGAGGGCCAGAGACCCAGTACTTC.

This clone appeared a single time. The gene calls are TRBV5-1 and TRBJ2-3, with 8 nucleotides matching TRBD1. The CDR3 contains 14 residues. In germline, CDR1 is SGHRS, CDR2 YFSETQ. J gave up 3 bases and V 6 bases, and 6 bases lay outside the gene matches. CDR3: CASTKQGGTDTQYF. The CDR3 DNA is TGCGCCAGCACGAAACAGGGGGGTACAGATACGCAGTATTTT.

V and J are TRBV7-2 and TRBJ2-7, with D maybe TRBD1 (5 bases). This CDR3 is built from 12 residues. Germline V gene sequence: CDR1 SGHTA, CDR2 FQGNSA. Trimming took off 3 bases at V and 3 bases at J, with 6 bases between the two ends. CDR3 protein: CASSFQGYEQYF. Here the CDR3 DNA reads TGTGCCAGCAGCTTTCAGGGCTACGAGCAGTACTTC.

CDR3 loop: CASSVSPGVDGYTF. In nucleotides, the CDR3 is TGTGCCAGCTCAGTATCTCCAGGGGTAGATGGCTACACCTTC. The rearrangement uses TRBV18 and TRBJ1-2; maybe TRBD1 (6 bases). V dropped 5 bases and J dropped 6 bases, with 16 bases sitting between them. This CDR3 spans 14 amino acids. Germline CDR1 reads KGHSH; CDR2 reads LQKENI. Filled out from reference TRBV18 and TRBJ1-2, the complete variable domain reads NAGVMQNPRHLVRRRGQEARLRCSPMKGHSHVYWYRQLPEEGLKFMVYLQKENIIDESGMPKERFSAEFPKEGPSILRIQQVVRGDSAAYFCASSVSPGVDGYTFGSGTRLTVV.

The chain couples TRBV2 to TRBJ2-2; TRBD2 matches at 7 bases. This CDR3 is 13 amino acids long. V shed 3 bases and J 6 bases; nucleotides not matched to a gene: 1. Per germline, CDR1 SNHLY and CDR2 FYNNEI. This chain's CDR3 is CASSDRGAGELFF. The CDR3 nucleotides read TGTGCCAGCAGTGACCGGGGGGCCGGGGAGCTGTTTTTT.

The J gene is TRBJ2-7, the V gene TRBV5-1, with TRBD2 matching 13 bases. Germline CDR1 reads SGHRS; CDR2 reads YFSETQ. Unmatched junction bases numbered 3, after V lost 4 bases and J lost 5 bases. The CDR3 spans 14 residues. CDR3 sequence (DNA): TGCGCCAGCAGCCGGACTAGCGGGAGCAACGAGCAGTACTTC. Its translation: CASSRTSGSNEQYF.

Written as DNA, the CDR3 is TGTGCCAGCAGCTTTTCCTACAATGAGCAGTTCTTC. Protein product: CASSFSYNEQFF. The chain joins TRBV11-2 to TRBJ2-1, with D unresolved. Germline V gene sequence: CDR1 SGHAT, CDR2 FQNNGV. The CDR3 loop spans 12 amino acids. V dropped 3 bases and J dropped 1 base, with 1 base sitting between them.

This clone was counted a few times. The chain carries TRBV18 and TRBJ1-3; D is ambiguous. V lost 3 bases and J 10 bases, leaving 16 bases between the germline ends. The length of the CDR3 is 14 residues. Germline values: CDR1 KGHSH, CDR2 LQKENI. CDR3 in amino acids: CASSPAAGRGTIYF. The CDR3 region has the DNA TGTGCCAGCTCACCTGCAGCCGGTCGTGGGACCATATATTTT.

The V and J genes are TRBV7-8 and TRBJ2-7; 7 bases match TRBD2. V lost 2 bases and J lost 5; bases outside the gene matches: 9. The CDR3 is 15 residues long. Per germline, CDR1 SGHVS and CDR2 FQNEAQ. The CDR3 here is CASSLRREPEHEQYF. For the CDR3, the DNA is TGTGCCAGCAGCTTAAGGCGGGAGCCAGAACACGAGCAGTACTTC.

The V and J genes are TRBV21-1 and TRBJ1-1. TRBV21-1 is classified as a pseudogene. CDR3 size: 9 residues. CDR3 coding DNA: TGTGCCAGCAGTCATAGAGCTTTCTTT. Translating it yields CASSHRAFF.

In this sample, this clone turned up a few times. The gene calls are TRBV6-1 and TRBJ1-4, with a possible D match to TRBD1 (6 bases). The CDR3 is 16 residues long. Germline loops: CDR1 MNHNS, CDR2 SASEGT. The ends were cut back, 3 bases at V and 7 bases at J, with 18 bases in the middle. CDR3 DNA sequence: TGTGCCAGCAGTGAGAGGGGCAGGGGATGGGCTGAAAAACTGTTTTTT. Its translation is CASSERGRGWAEKLFF.

This clone has a handful of counts. The V and J genes are TRBV5-1 and TRBJ2-7; 7 bases align to TRBD1. CDR3 size: 13 residues. In germline, CDR1 is SGHRS, CDR2 YFSETQ. J lost 6 bases, V lost 3 bases, and 6 bases had no gene match. The CDR3 DNA reads TGCGCCAGCAGCTCGGGACAGTCTGGCGAGCAGTACTTC. It translates to CASSSGQSGEQYF.

The chain joins TRBV9 to TRBJ2-7, with D hard to call. CDR1 and CDR2 from the germline V gene are SGDLS and YYNGEE. The CDR3 consists of 13 residues. Deletions cut 3 bases from V and 0 bases from J, with 7 bases between. CDR3 amino acids: CASSESDSYEQYF. The CDR3 bases are TGTGCCAGCAGCGAGTCTGACTCCTACGAGCAGTACTTC.